These T cell receptor beta chains were read from a single sample in a study of CD8 T cells in ankylosing spondylitis. A single record per CDR3 protein comes from TCRdb applying MiXCR to the 5' RACE reads. There are a few hundred thousand distinct CDR3 sequences in the sample; approximately 8% occur only once, and more than 14% lies in the top ten. The sample comprised blood, either unsorted or a sorted T cell fraction (not recorded which). The receptors were sampled from a male donor with ankylosing spondylitis. CDR3s include the opening cysteine and the closing phenylalanine or tryptophan. D genes are given only for firm matches. Clone size is not always given. Where it is, it says once, few, many or a class for expanded clones.

j_call: TRBJ2-7; v_call: TRBV12-3/TRBV12-4; d_call: TRBD2; clone_size: few; cdr3_nt: TGTGCCAGCAGTCCCACCGGGACTAACGACGAGCAGTACTTC; cdr3_aa: CASSPTGTNDEQYF
j_call: TRBJ2-7; v_call: TRBV28; d_call: -; clone_size: few; cdr3_nt: TGTGCCAGCACGGGGGTATACGAGCAGTACTTC; cdr3_aa: CASTGVYEQYF
j_call: TRBJ1-2; v_call: TRBV29-1; d_call: -; clone_size: many; cdr3_nt: TGCAGCGTTGAAGAGACTATCGACAAGTCCCCCCGCGTAACGAGCTATGGCTACACCTTC; cdr3_aa: CSVEETIDKSPRVTSYGYTF
j_call: TRBJ1-1; v_call: TRBV25-1; d_call: -; clone_size: -; cdr3_nt: TGTGCCAGCACTCCGGGTGGGGGGTTCACTGAAGCTTTCTTT; cdr3_aa: CASTPGGGFTEAFF
j_call: TRBJ2-5; v_call: TRBV7-3; d_call: -; clone_size: -; cdr3_nt: TGTGCCAGCAGCTTAATCCACGCCTCCTGGGAGACCCAGTACTTC; cdr3_aa: CASSLIHASWETQYF
j_call: TRBJ2-2; v_call: TRBV10-2; d_call: TRBD2; clone_size: -; cdr3_nt: TGCGCCAGCACGGGACTAGCGGTCGGGGAGCTGTTTTTT; cdr3_aa: CASTGLAVGELFF
j_call: TRBJ2-4; v_call: TRBV28; d_call: -; clone_size: many; cdr3_nt: TGTGCCAGCAGCACGGGGCGAAACATTCAGTACTTC; cdr3_aa: CASSTGRNIQYF
j_call: TRBJ2-2; v_call: TRBV16; d_call: -; clone_size: many; cdr3_nt: TGTGCCAGCAGCCAATCGTTGGCTAGCAGAGAAACCGGGGAGCTGTTTTTT; cdr3_aa: CASSQSLASRETGELFF
j_call: TRBJ2-5; v_call: TRBV7-6; d_call: -; clone_size: -; cdr3_nt: TGTGCCAGCAGCGCACGGTCTAGCCGGGAGACCCAGTACTTC; cdr3_aa: CASSARSSRETQYF
j_call: TRBJ2-2; v_call: TRBV5-1; d_call: TRBD1; clone_size: few; cdr3_nt: TGCGCCAGCAGCTTGTTGGGGACAGGGAACACCGGGGAGCTGTTTTTT; cdr3_aa: CASSLLGTGNTGELFF
j_call: TRBJ1-1; v_call: TRBV7-2; d_call: -; clone_size: few; cdr3_nt: TGTGCCAGCAGCTTAGGGACAGATATCACTGAAGCTTTCTTT; cdr3_aa: CASSLGTDITEAFF
j_call: TRBJ2-1; v_call: TRBV15; d_call: TRBD2; clone_size: -; cdr3_nt: TGTGCCACCAGGACAGGACTAGCGGGCTTCAATGAGCAGTTCTTC; cdr3_aa: CATRTGLAGFNEQFF
j_call: TRBJ2-7; v_call: TRBV18; d_call: -; clone_size: -; cdr3_nt: TGTGCCAGCTCACCAGCCCAGGGGCTCTACGAGCAGTACTTC; cdr3_aa: CASSPAQGLYEQYF
j_call: TRBJ2-7; v_call: TRBV12-3/TRBV12-4; d_call: TRBD1; clone_size: -; cdr3_nt: TGTGCCAGCAGTTTAAGGTTCGGGACAGGAGTTTCCTACGAGCAGTACTTC; cdr3_aa: CASSLRFGTGVSYEQYF
j_call: TRBJ2-3; v_call: TRBV9; d_call: -; clone_size: many; cdr3_nt: TGTGCCAGCAGCGTTAGGATATCTAGCACAGATACGCAGTATTTT; cdr3_aa: CASSVRISSTDTQYF
j_call: TRBJ1-6; v_call: TRBV12-3/TRBV12-4; d_call: -; clone_size: -; cdr3_nt: TGTGCCAGCAGTAGGCAGGGACATTCACCCCTCCACTTT; cdr3_aa: CASSRQGHSPLHF
j_call: TRBJ1-1; v_call: TRBV7-3; d_call: -; clone_size: few; cdr3_nt: TGTGCCAGCTCCGGACAAGGGCCTGGCACTGAAGCTTTCTTT; cdr3_aa: CASSGQGPGTEAFF
j_call: TRBJ2-1; v_call: TRBV7-3; d_call: TRBD1; clone_size: -; cdr3_nt: TGTGCCAGCAGCCTCACCGGGACAGGGATCAATGAGCAGTTCTTC; cdr3_aa: CASSLTGTGINEQFF
j_call: TRBJ2-7; v_call: TRBV7-2; d_call: TRBD2; clone_size: -; cdr3_nt: TGTGCCAGCAGCCAGGGGACTAGCCGGGGCGAGCAGTACTTC; cdr3_aa: CASSQGTSRGEQYF
j_call: TRBJ2-7; v_call: TRBV28; d_call: -; clone_size: many; cdr3_nt: TGTGCCAGCATTCCGGGGGCCTCCTACGAGCAGTACTTC; cdr3_aa: CASIPGASYEQYF
j_call: TRBJ2-2; v_call: TRBV3-1; d_call: -; clone_size: many; cdr3_nt: TGTGCCAGCAGTTCGAGGGGCGAGGGGGAGCTGTTTTTT; cdr3_aa: CASSSRGEGELFF
j_call: TRBJ1-6; v_call: TRBV30; d_call: -; clone_size: -; cdr3_nt: TGTGCCTGGAGTGAGACGGGAGATGGGTCACCCCTCCACTTT; cdr3_aa: CAWSETGDGSPLHF
j_call: TRBJ1-5; v_call: TRBV19; d_call: TRBD1; clone_size: few; cdr3_nt: TGTGCCAGTAGTATCTCTCCGGGACAGGTGGAATCACAGCCCCAGCATTTT; cdr3_aa: CASSISPGQVESQPQHF
j_call: TRBJ2-3; v_call: TRBV15; d_call: TRBD1; clone_size: few; cdr3_nt: TGTGCCACCAGCAGAGACCATCCGAGCAGGGGGCTCTTAGCGGATACGCAGTATTTT; cdr3_aa: CATSRDHPSRGLLADTQYF
j_call: TRBJ1-6; v_call: TRBV2; d_call: TRBD1; clone_size: -; cdr3_nt: TGTGCCAGCAGGGCCGGGACAGATAATTCACCCCTCCACTTT; cdr3_aa: CASRAGTDNSPLHF
j_call: TRBJ1-2; v_call: TRBV5-1; d_call: -; clone_size: many; cdr3_nt: TGCGCCAGCAGCTTGGACCAACAGGGTAACTATGGCTACACCTTC; cdr3_aa: CASSLDQQGNYGYTF
j_call: TRBJ2-7; v_call: TRBV7-9; d_call: TRBD2; clone_size: many; cdr3_nt: TGTGCCAGCAGCTCCCGTATTAGCGGGTACTACGAGCAGTACTTC; cdr3_aa: CASSSRISGYYEQYF
j_call: TRBJ1-2; v_call: TRBV18; d_call: -; clone_size: few; cdr3_nt: TGTGCCAGCTCAGAAAGGCACAGGGTATACGGCTACACCTTC; cdr3_aa: CASSERHRVYGYTF
j_call: TRBJ2-6; v_call: TRBV6-2/TRBV6-3; d_call: -; clone_size: few; cdr3_nt: TGTGCCTGCCACGACCCTAGCTCTGGGGCCAACGTCCTGACTTTC; cdr3_aa: CACHDPSSGANVLTF
j_call: TRBJ2-7; v_call: TRBV20-1; d_call: -; clone_size: few; cdr3_nt: TGCAGTGCTAGTAGCTTTGCGTCCACTAGCTCCTACGAGCAGTACTTC; cdr3_aa: CSASSFASTSSYEQYF
j_call: TRBJ2-1; v_call: TRBV5-1; d_call: -; clone_size: -; cdr3_nt: TGCGCCAGCAGCTACCGGGACATACGCGCGAGGGCCCATCGGAATGAGCAGTTCTTC; cdr3_aa: CASSYRDIRARAHRNEQFF
j_call: TRBJ1-1; v_call: TRBV9; d_call: -; clone_size: -; cdr3_nt: TGTGCCAGCAGCCCCCAGGCCCTGGGCACTGAAGCTTTCTTT; cdr3_aa: CASSPQALGTEAFF
j_call: TRBJ2-1; v_call: TRBV5-1; d_call: -; clone_size: many; cdr3_nt: TGCGCCAGCAGCGCTTGGGTCGCAGGGGCCGATGGCGACAATGAGCAGTTCTTC; cdr3_aa: CASSAWVAGADGDNEQFF
j_call: TRBJ1-2; v_call: TRBV29-1; d_call: -; clone_size: many; cdr3_nt: TGCAGCGTTGATTTGGGGGGCGTAGGTGGCTACACCTTC; cdr3_aa: CSVDLGGVGGYTF
j_call: TRBJ2-1; v_call: TRBV11-3; d_call: TRBD2; clone_size: -; cdr3_nt: TGTGCCAGCAGCTTATACGGGAGGGCTCCCCATGAGCAGTTCTTC; cdr3_aa: CASSLYGRAPHEQFF
j_call: TRBJ1-5; v_call: TRBV5-5; d_call: -; clone_size: few; cdr3_nt: TGTGCCAGCAGCTTGACAGGAACGCAGCCCCAGCATTTT; cdr3_aa: CASSLTGTQPQHF
j_call: TRBJ2-2; v_call: TRBV9; d_call: -; clone_size: -; cdr3_nt: TGTGCCAGCAGCGTAGTTCAGGGACCCGGGGAGCTGTTTTTT; cdr3_aa: CASSVVQGPGELFF
j_call: TRBJ2-1; v_call: TRBV6-1; d_call: TRBD2; clone_size: few; cdr3_nt: TGTGCCAGCGCCTCGGGGGGGGGTAGCAATGAGCAGTTCTTC; cdr3_aa: CASASGGGSNEQFF
j_call: TRBJ2-1; v_call: TRBV20-1; d_call: -; clone_size: many; cdr3_nt: TGCAGTGCTAGGTGGAGGCCTGAGAGGGGGAATGAGCAGTTCTTC; cdr3_aa: CSARWRPERGNEQFF
j_call: TRBJ2-3; v_call: TRBV7-9; d_call: -; clone_size: -; cdr3_nt: TGTGCCACGACCTTGGCGGATACGCAGTATTTT; cdr3_aa: CATTLADTQYF
j_call: TRBJ1-5; v_call: TRBV24-1; d_call: -; clone_size: few; cdr3_nt: TGTGCCACCGGAGGTAGACAGTCTACTCAGCCCCAGCATTTT; cdr3_aa: CATGGRQSTQPQHF
j_call: TRBJ2-2; v_call: TRBV5-1; d_call: -; clone_size: many; cdr3_nt: TGCGCCAGCAGCTTGGGCAGGGAAACCGGGGAGCTGTTTTTT; cdr3_aa: CASSLGRETGELFF
j_call: TRBJ2-4; v_call: TRBV9; d_call: -; clone_size: -; cdr3_nt: TGTGCCAGCAGCGTAGCCGAAGGGACTGCCAAAAACATTCAGTACTTC; cdr3_aa: CASSVAEGTAKNIQYF
j_call: TRBJ2-2; v_call: TRBV11-2; d_call: TRBD1; clone_size: -; cdr3_nt: TGTGCCAGCAGCTTGGTCAGGGGGCGAACCGGGGAGCTGTTTTTT; cdr3_aa: CASSLVRGRTGELFF
j_call: TRBJ2-5; v_call: TRBV7-8; d_call: -; clone_size: few; cdr3_nt: TGTGCCAGCAGCCGCCGCTTAGTAGGCGAGACCCAGTACTTC; cdr3_aa: CASSRRLVGETQYF
j_call: TRBJ1-2; v_call: TRBV4-1; d_call: TRBD1; clone_size: -; cdr3_nt: TGCGCCAGCAGCCAAGCGGGGACAGGCGACTATGGCTACACCTTC; cdr3_aa: CASSQAGTGDYGYTF
j_call: TRBJ2-2; v_call: TRBV28; d_call: TRBD1; clone_size: many; cdr3_nt: TGTGCCAGCAGTTTCAGGACAGGTTTTTTCACCGGGGAGCTGTTTTTT; cdr3_aa: CASSFRTGFFTGELFF
j_call: TRBJ2-2; v_call: TRBV12-3/TRBV12-4; d_call: TRBD2; clone_size: few; cdr3_nt: TGTGCCAGCAGTCCAAGGAGTGGACTAGCGGGCACCGGGGAGCTGTTTTTT; cdr3_aa: CASSPRSGLAGTGELFF
j_call: TRBJ2-3; v_call: TRBV12-3/TRBV12-4; d_call: TRBD2; clone_size: few; cdr3_nt: TGTGCCAGCAGTTTACTCCTAGCGGTACCCAGCACAGATACGCAGTATTTT; cdr3_aa: CASSLLLAVPSTDTQYF
j_call: TRBJ2-1; v_call: TRBV7-9; d_call: -; clone_size: few; cdr3_nt: TGTGCCAGCAGTTATAGTGGGGATCCCGGTCATGAGCAGTTCTTC; cdr3_aa: CASSYSGDPGHEQFF
j_call: TRBJ1-5; v_call: TRBV6-1; d_call: -; clone_size: -; cdr3_nt: TGTGCCAGCAACCCAGACGGTAGCAATCAGCCCCAGCATTTT; cdr3_aa: CASNPDGSNQPQHF
j_call: TRBJ1-1; v_call: TRBV14; d_call: TRBD1; clone_size: few; cdr3_nt: TGTGCCAGCAGCCAAAGCCAGACAGGGATCACTGAAGCTTTCTTT; cdr3_aa: CASSQSQTGITEAFF
j_call: TRBJ1-3; v_call: TRBV9; d_call: -; clone_size: many; cdr3_nt: TGTGCCAGCAGCCTGGCTCCTGGAAACACCATATATTTT; cdr3_aa: CASSLAPGNTIYF
j_call: TRBJ2-7; v_call: TRBV6-1; d_call: TRBD2; clone_size: few; cdr3_nt: TGTGCCAGCAGTGAAACGTGGCTAGCGGGAGATCGGCGGTACTTC; cdr3_aa: CASSETWLAGDRRYF
j_call: TRBJ2-7; v_call: TRBV27; d_call: TRBD2; clone_size: few; cdr3_nt: TGTGCCAGCGCGGCCATGGCGGGAGGACTCTCCTACGAGCAGTACTTC; cdr3_aa: CASAAMAGGLSYEQYF
j_call: TRBJ2-2; v_call: TRBV11-2; d_call: TRBD2; clone_size: many; cdr3_nt: TGTGCCAGCAGCGCCTCGATCTTAAGCGGGAGGGCCTACACCGGGGAGCTGTTTTTT; cdr3_aa: CASSASILSGRAYTGELFF
j_call: TRBJ2-7; v_call: TRBV24-1; d_call: -; clone_size: few; cdr3_nt: TGTGCCACCAGTGATCCCCGAGAGGTGAACGAGCAGTACTTC; cdr3_aa: CATSDPREVNEQYF
j_call: TRBJ2-1; v_call: TRBV5-1; d_call: TRBD2; clone_size: -; cdr3_nt: TGCGCCAGCAGCGCCGAGGCTAGCGGGAGGGCCGGGGGTAAGCAGTTCTTC; cdr3_aa: CASSAEASGRAGGKQFF
j_call: TRBJ2-1; v_call: TRBV12-3/TRBV12-4; d_call: TRBD2; clone_size: -; cdr3_nt: TGTGCCAGCAGTGGTAGCGGGAGGCAATACAATGAGCAGTTCTTC; cdr3_aa: CASSGSGRQYNEQFF
j_call: TRBJ2-1; v_call: TRBV28; d_call: -; clone_size: -; cdr3_nt: TGTGCCAGCAGTCCCCGGGACCCCTACAATGAGCAGTTCTTC; cdr3_aa: CASSPRDPYNEQFF